Following are 19 T cell receptor beta chains from one sample sequenced in a study of T cells after yellow fever vaccination. TCRdb called the 5' RACE reads again in MiXCR, with one record for every CDR3 protein. The data show a few hundred thousand distinct CDR3 sequences, around 5.3% seen once. The input for sequencing was CD4+ T cells sorted from PBMCs, taken on the day of the yellow fever booster vaccination. The receptors shown here come from a man younger than 30 who received the YFV17D yellow fever vaccine.

This clonotype was counted a single time. The rearrangement uses TRBV10-3 and TRBJ2-5; D might be TRBD2 (5 bases). V was pared by 10 bases and J by 5 bases, with 17 bases between. This CDR3 has 13 residues. Germline V gene data show CDR1 as ENHRY and CDR2 as SYGVKD. This CDR3 is CATLLAGGETQYF. CDR3 DNA: TGTGCCACCCTCCTGGCGGGCGGGGAGACCCAGTACTTC.

The table lists this clonotype with many counts. The chain recombines TRBV27 with TRBJ1-1; D gene unclear. From germline, CDR1 is MNHEY and CDR2 SMNVEV (reference sequence). V shed 5 bases and J shed 10 bases, with 17 bases lying between them. The CDR3 loop spans 13 amino acids. CDR3 protein: CASSPLAPSSAFF. The CDR3 bases are TGTGCCAGCAGTCCCCTGGCCCCGTCCTCAGCTTTCTTT.

V is TRBV5-1 and J is TRBJ1-6; tentative D call: TRBD1 (6 bases). This CDR3 is 15 amino acids long. Trimming took 7 bases from V and 2 from J, leaving 13 bases between them. Germline lookup yields CDR1 SGHRS and CDR2 YFSETQ. CDR3 in DNA: TGCGCCAGCGCAGGAGGGGACACCTATAATTCACCCCTCCACTTT. Residues: CASAGGDTYNSPLHF. Full variable domain (missing parts from reference TRBV5-1 and TRBJ1-6): KAGVTQTPRYLIKTRGQQVTLSCSPISGHRSVSWYQQTPGQGLQFLFEYFSETQRNKGNFPGRFSGRQFSNSRSEMNVSTLELGDSALYLCASAGGDTYNSPLHFGNGTRLTVT.

This clonotype was picked up many times. The chain has TRBV19 and TRBJ2-5; TRBD2 agrees at 9 bases. V lost 3 bases to trimming and J lost 4 bases; unmatched junction nucleotides: 3. The CDR3 loop spans 14 amino acids. CDR1 and CDR2 from the germline V gene are LNHDA and SQIVND (reference sequence). CDR3 nucleotides: TGTGCCAGTAGTATCCTAGCGGGGCTAGAGACCCAGTACTTC. Its protein product is CASSILAGLETQYF.

The table lists this clonotype with a few counts. The chain couples TRBV5-1 to TRBJ2-3; no reliable D call. The CDR3 runs to 15 residues. Trimming removed 0 bases at V and 1 base at J, with 9 bases between. Germline V CDR1 and CDR2: SGHRS, YFSETQ. In nucleotides, the CDR3 is TGCGCCAGCAGCTTGGACCCGTCGGGCACAGATACGCAGTATTTT. This codes for CASSLDPSGTDTQYF.

The sample holds a few counts of this clonotype. V usage is TRBV5-1 and J usage is TRBJ2-7, with TRBD1 matching over 11 bases. V gave up 4 bases and J gave up 12 bases; unmatched junction bases: 6. The CDR3 runs to 12 residues. Germline V gene data show CDR1 as SGHRS and CDR2 as YFSETQ. The CDR3 nucleotides read TGCGCCAGCAGCACAGGACAGGGGGCTTGGTACTTC. Residues: CASSTGQGAWYF.

The V and J genes are TRBV18 and TRBJ2-5, with D uncertain. The ends were cut back, 7 bases at V and 5 bases at J, with 14 bases in the middle. This CDR3 region has 13 residues. Per the germline V gene, CDR1 is KGHSH and CDR2 is LQKENI. The CDR3 spells CASFGNHGETQYF. CDR3 DNA sequence: TGTGCCAGCTTCGGCAATCACGGGGAGACCCAGTACTTC.

This clonotype was observed a few times. The J gene is TRBJ2-1, the V gene TRBV4-3; perhaps TRBD1 as D (6 bases). Trimming stripped 0 bases from V and 3 bases from J, with 6 bases between. In germline, CDR1 is LGHNA, CDR2 YSLEER. The CDR3 consists of 14 residues. Here the CDR3 reads CASSQEDSYNEQFF. In nucleotides, the CDR3 is TGCGCCAGCAGCCAAGAGGACAGCTACAATGAGCAGTTCTTC.

The V and J genes are TRBV10-3 and TRBJ2-7; TRBD1 might be the D (6 bases). CDR1 is ENHRY and CDR2 is SYGVKD in the germline V gene. The V end lost 0 bases, the J end lost 7 bases, and 16 bases lay between the germline ends. The CDR3 extends over 15 amino acids. CDR3 in DNA: TGTGCCATCAGTGAGTCGACGGCAGGGGTGGAAGAGCAGTACTTC. Protein sequence: CAISESTAGVEEQYF.

The table lists this clonotype with many counts. V and J are TRBV6-6 and TRBJ2-1, with D unresolved. The germline V gene has CDR1 MNHNY and CDR2 SVGAGI (reference sequence). The V gene lost 2 bases and the J gene lost 6 bases, with 2 bases spanning the gap. The CDR3 is 11 amino acids. CDR3 region: CASSYGNEQFF. CDR3 nucleotide sequence: TGTGCCAGCAGTTACGGCAATGAGCAGTTCTTC.

A few counts support this clonotype. This chain links TRBV7-2 with TRBJ1-2; the D gene is possibly TRBD1 (5 bases). Trimming removed 1 base from V and 4 bases from J, with 7 bases in between. The CDR3 contains 13 residues. The germline CDR1 and CDR2 sequences are SGHTA and FQGNSA. CDR3 sequence: CASSLEGTYGYTF. The DNA of the CDR3 is TGTGCCAGCAGCTTAGAGGGGACCTATGGCTACACCTTC.

This clonotype was seen a handful of times. V is TRBV7-2 and J is TRBJ2-1, with D maybe TRBD2 (5 bases). The CDR3 has 13 residues. V shed 4 bases and J shed 10 bases, with 14 bases lying between them. CDR1 is SGHTA and CDR2 is FQGNSA in the germline V gene. DNA of the CDR3: TGTGCCAGCAGCTATACTAGTTTCTCCGAGCAGTTCTTC. Protein: CASSYTSFSEQFF.

The rearrangement uses TRBV6-2 or TRBV6-3 and TRBJ2-6; D is unresolved. CDR1 and CDR2 (germline): MNHEY, SVGEGT. Trimming shortened V by 8 bases and J by 3 bases, and 8 bases separated the two germline ends. The CDR3 is 13 amino acids. The CDR3 coding sequence is TGTGCCAGCCTCCCCGGTGGGGCCAACGTCCTGACTTTC. This gives the protein CASLPGGANVLTF.

There are many counts of this clonotype. The gene calls are TRBV11-2 and TRBJ2-3; D gene uncertain. The germline gives CDR1 SGHAT, CDR2 FQNNGV. V was cut by 2 bases and J by 0 bases, with 9 bases left in between. The CDR3 covers 15 residues. As DNA, the CDR3 is TGTGCCAGCAGCTTAATATCGGTGAGCACAGATACGCAGTATTTT. It codes for CASSLISVSTDTQYF.

The V and J genes are TRBV6-5 and TRBJ2-1; weak D call: TRBD1 (6 bases). V lost 2 bases and J lost 6, with 14 bases in between. This CDR3 has 15 residues. The germline V gene encodes CDR1 MNHEY and CDR2 SVGAGI. The CDR3 reads CASSYRPTQGNEQFF. Written as DNA, the CDR3 is TGTGCCAGCAGTTACCGTCCGACACAGGGCAATGAGCAGTTCTTC.

The chain uses TRBV20-1 and TRBJ2-5, with 8 bases lining up with TRBD1. The germline V gene has CDR1 DFQATT and CDR2 SNEGSKA (reference sequence). V trimming: 5 bases; J trimming: 1 base; junction bases outside the gene matches: 6. This CDR3 has 14 residues. CDR3 DNA: TGCAGTGCTCGTAACACAGGGGGCCAAGAGACCCAGTACTTC. This gives the protein CSARNTGGQETQYF.

The chain carries TRBV30 and TRBJ1-1, with D tentatively TRBD1 (5 bases). V dropped 1 base and J dropped 0 bases, with 12 bases sitting between them. In germline, CDR1 is GTSNPN, CDR2 SVGIG (reference sequence). CDR3 size: 15 residues. The CDR3 DNA follows: TGTGCCTGGAGTGGGGGGGGGACCGTGAACACTGAAGCTTTCTTT. The encoded protein is CAWSGGGTVNTEAFF.

This clonotype was counted between two and nine times. J is TRBJ2-3 and V is TRBV5-4; D is possibly TRBD2 (5 bases). V was clipped by 0 bases and J by 5 bases, with 13 bases between them. Germline V gene sequence: CDR1 SGHNT, CDR2 YYREEE (reference sequence). The CDR3 runs to 15 residues. The CDR3 region has the DNA TGTGCCAGCAGCTTGGATGTCGGGGTGGGAGATACGCAGTATTTT. Encoded protein: CASSLDVGVGDTQYF.

This clonotype has more than one count but fewer than ten. This rearrangement joins TRBV5-4 to TRBJ2-3; 9 bases line up with TRBD2. The CDR3 is made up of 15 amino acids. Germline loops: CDR1 SGHNT, CDR2 YYREEE (reference sequence). The V and J ends lost 2 bases and 3 bases, in that order; junction bases with no gene match: 4. The CDR3 DNA follows: TGTGCCAGCAGCTTTGCGGGGGGGCCGACAGATACGCAGTATTTT. Translating it yields CASSFAGGPTDTQYF.